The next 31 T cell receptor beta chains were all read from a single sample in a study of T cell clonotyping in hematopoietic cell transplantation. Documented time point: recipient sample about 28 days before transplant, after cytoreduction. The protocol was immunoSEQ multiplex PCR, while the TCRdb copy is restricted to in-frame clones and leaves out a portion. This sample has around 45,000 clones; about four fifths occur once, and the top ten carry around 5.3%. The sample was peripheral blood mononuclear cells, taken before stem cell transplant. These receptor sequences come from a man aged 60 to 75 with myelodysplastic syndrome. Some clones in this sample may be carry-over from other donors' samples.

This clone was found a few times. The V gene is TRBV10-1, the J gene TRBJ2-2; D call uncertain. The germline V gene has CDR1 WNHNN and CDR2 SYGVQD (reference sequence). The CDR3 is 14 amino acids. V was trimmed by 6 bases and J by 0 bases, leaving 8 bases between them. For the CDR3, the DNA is TGCGCCAGCAGACCGACGACGAACACCGGGGAGCTGTTTTTT. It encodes CASRPTTNTGELFF.

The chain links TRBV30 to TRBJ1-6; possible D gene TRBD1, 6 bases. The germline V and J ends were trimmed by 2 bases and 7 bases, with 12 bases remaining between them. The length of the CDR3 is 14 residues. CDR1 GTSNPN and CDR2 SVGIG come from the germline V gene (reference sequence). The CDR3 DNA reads TGTGCCTGGAGTCGAACAGGGAACAATTCACCCCTCCACTTT. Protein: CAWSRTGNNSPLHF.

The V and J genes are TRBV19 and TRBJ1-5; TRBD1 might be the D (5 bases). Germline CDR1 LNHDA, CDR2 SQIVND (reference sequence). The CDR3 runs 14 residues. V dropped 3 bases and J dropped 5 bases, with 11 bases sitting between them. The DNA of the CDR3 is TGTGCCAGTAGTATCTCGACAGCCTATCAGCCCCAGCATTTT. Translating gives CASSISTAYQPQHF.

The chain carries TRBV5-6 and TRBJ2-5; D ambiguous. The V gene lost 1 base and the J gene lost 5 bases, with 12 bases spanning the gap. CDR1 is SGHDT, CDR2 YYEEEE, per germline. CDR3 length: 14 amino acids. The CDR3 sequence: CASSLQQLGETQYF. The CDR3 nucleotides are TGTGCCAGCAGCTTGCAACAACTGGGGGAGACCCAGTACTTC.

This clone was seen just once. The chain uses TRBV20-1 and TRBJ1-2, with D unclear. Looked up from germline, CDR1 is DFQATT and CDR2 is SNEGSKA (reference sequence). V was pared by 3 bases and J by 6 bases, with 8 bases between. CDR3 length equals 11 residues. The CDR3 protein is CSASVAHGYTF. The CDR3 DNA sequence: TGCAGTGCTAGTGTGGCTCATGGCTACACCTTC.

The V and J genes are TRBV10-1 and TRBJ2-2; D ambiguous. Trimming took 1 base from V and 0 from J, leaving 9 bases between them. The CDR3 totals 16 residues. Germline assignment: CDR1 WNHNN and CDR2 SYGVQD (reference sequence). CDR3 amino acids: CASSEWAETNTGELFF. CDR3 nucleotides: TGCGCCAGCAGTGAGTGGGCAGAGACGAACACCGGGGAGCTGTTTTTT.

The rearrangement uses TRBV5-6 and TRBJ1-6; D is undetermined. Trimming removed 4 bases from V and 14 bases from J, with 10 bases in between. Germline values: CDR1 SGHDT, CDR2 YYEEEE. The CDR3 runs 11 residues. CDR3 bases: TGTGCCAGCAGCGTCGGAGGATCCCTCCACTTT. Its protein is CASSVGGSLHF.

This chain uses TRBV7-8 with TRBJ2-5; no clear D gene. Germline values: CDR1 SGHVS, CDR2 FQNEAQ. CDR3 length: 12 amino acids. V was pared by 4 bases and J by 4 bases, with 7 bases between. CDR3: CASSSVRETQYF. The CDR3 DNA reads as TGTGCCAGCAGCTCAGTCCGAGAGACCCAGTACTTC.

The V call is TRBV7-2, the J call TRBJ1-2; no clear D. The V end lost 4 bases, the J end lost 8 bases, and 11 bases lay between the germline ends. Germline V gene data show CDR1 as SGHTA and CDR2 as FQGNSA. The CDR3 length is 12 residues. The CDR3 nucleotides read TGTGCCAGCAGCTCCCGGAGTGGAGGCTACACCTTC. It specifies CASSSRSGGYTF.

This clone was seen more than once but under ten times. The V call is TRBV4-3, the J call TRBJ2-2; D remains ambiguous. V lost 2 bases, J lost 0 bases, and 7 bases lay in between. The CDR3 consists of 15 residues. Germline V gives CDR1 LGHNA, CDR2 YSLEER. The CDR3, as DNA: TGCGCCAGCAGCCAAAATGTAGCGAACACCGGGGAGCTGTTTTTT. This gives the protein CASSQNVANTGELFF.

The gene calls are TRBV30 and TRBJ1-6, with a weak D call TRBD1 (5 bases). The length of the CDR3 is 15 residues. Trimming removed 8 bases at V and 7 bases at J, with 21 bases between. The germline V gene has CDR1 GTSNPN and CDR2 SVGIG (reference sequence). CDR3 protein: CARGTGPEGNSPLHF. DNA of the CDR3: TGTGCCCGGGGTACGGGACCCGAGGGAAATTCACCCCTCCACTTT.

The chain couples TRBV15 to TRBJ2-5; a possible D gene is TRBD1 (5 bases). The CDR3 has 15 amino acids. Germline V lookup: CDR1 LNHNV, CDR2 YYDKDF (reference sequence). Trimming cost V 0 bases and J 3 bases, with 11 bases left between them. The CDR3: CATSRDPGREETQYF. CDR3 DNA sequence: TGTGCCACCAGCAGAGATCCCGGCAGGGAAGAGACCCAGTACTTC.

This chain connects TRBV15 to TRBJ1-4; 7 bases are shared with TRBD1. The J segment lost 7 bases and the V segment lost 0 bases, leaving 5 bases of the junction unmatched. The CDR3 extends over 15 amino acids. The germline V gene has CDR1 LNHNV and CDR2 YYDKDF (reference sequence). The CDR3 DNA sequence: TGTGCCACCAGCAGAGAACAGGGGAAGGTTGAAAAACTGTTTTTT. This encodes CATSREQGKVEKLFF.

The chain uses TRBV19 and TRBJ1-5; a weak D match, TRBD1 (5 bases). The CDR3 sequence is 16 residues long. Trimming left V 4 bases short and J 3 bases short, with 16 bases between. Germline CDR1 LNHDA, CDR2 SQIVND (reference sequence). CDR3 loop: CASSNPPGVLNQPQHF. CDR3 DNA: TGTGCCAGTAGTAATCCTCCGGGGGTCCTCAATCAGCCCCAGCATTTT.

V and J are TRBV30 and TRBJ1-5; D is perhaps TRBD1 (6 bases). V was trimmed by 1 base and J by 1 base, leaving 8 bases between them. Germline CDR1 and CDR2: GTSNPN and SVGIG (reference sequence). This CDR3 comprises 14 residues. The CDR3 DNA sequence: TGTGCCTGGAGTGCCGGGACAAGCAATCAGCCCCAGCATTTT. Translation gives CAWSAGTSNQPQHF.

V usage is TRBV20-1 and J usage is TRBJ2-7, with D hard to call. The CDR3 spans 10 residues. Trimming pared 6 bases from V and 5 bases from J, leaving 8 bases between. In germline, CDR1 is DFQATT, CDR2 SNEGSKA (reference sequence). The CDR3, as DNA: TGCAGTGCCCCTGTTAACGAGCAGTACTTC. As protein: CSAPVNEQYF.

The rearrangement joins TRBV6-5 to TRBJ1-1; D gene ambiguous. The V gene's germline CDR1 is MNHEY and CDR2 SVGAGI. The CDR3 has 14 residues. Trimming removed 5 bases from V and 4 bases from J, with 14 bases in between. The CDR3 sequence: CASSTYSQFTEAFF. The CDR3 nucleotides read TGTGCCAGCAGTACCTATTCACAGTTCACTGAAGCTTTCTTT.

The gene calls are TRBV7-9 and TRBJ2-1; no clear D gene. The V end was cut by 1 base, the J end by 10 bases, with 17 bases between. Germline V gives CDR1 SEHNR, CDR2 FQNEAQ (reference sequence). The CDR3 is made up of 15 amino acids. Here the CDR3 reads CASSLGGSRMSEQFF. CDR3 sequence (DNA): TGTGCCAGCAGCTTAGGAGGAAGTCGTATGTCGGAGCAGTTCTTC.

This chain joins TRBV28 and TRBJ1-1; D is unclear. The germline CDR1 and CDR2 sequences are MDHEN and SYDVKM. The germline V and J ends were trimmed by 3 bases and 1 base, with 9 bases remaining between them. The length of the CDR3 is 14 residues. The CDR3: CASSLWTANTEAFF. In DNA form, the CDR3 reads TGTGCCAGCAGTTTGTGGACCGCGAACACTGAAGCTTTCTTT.

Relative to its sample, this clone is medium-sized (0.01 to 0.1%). The CDR3 reads CASRPGWGVTSTDTQYF. As DNA, the CDR3 is TGTGCCAGCAGACCTGGGTGGGGGGTTACTAGCACAGATACGCAGTATTTT. The V gene is TRBV28, the J gene TRBJ2-3; D might be TRBD2 (6 bases). Trimming took 6 bases from V and 0 from J, leaving 19 bases between them. CDR3 length: 17 amino acids. The V gene's germline CDR1 is MDHEN and CDR2 SYDVKM.

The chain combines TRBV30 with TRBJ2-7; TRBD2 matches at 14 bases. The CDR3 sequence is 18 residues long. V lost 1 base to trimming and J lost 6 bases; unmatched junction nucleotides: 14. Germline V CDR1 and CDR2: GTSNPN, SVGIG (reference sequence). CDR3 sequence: CAWSAPPWTSGGRSEQYF. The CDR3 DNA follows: TGTGCCTGGAGTGCACCCCCGTGGACTAGCGGGGGGAGATCCGAGCAGTACTTC.

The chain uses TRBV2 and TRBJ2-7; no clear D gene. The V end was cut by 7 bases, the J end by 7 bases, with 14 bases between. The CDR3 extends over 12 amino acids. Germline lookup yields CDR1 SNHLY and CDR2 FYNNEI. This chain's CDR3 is CASKGSAWEQYF. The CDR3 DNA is TGTGCCAGCAAGGGATCCGCTTGGGAGCAGTACTTC.

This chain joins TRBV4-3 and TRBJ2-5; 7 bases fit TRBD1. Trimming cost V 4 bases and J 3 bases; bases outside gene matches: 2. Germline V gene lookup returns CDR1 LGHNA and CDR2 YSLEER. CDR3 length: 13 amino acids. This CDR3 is CASSLGTEETQYF. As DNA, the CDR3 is TGCGCCAGCAGCCTAGGGACAGAAGAGACCCAGTACTTC.

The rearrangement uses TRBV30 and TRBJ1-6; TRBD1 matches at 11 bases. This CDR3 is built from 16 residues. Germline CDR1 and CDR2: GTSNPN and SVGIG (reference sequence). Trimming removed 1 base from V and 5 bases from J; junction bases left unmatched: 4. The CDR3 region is CAWSGGQGEDNSPLHF. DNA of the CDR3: TGTGCCTGGAGTGGGGGACAGGGGGAGGATAATTCACCCCTCCACTTT.

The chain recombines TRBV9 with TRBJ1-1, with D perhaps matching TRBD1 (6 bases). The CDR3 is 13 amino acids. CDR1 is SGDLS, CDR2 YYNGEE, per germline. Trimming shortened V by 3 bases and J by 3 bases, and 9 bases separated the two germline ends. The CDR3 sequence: CASSGPGDTEAFF. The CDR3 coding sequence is TGTGCCAGCAGCGGACCAGGGGACACTGAAGCTTTCTTT. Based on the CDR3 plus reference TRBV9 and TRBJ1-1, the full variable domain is DSGVTQTPKHLITATGQRVTLRCSPRSGDLSVYWYQQSLDQGLQFLIQYYNGEERAKGNILERFSAQQFPDLHSELNLSSLELGDSALYFCASSGPGDTEAFFGQGTRLTVV.

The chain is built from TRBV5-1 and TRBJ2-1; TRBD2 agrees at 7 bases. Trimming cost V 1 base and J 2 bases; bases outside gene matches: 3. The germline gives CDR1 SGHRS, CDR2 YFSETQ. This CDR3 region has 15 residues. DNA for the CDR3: TGCGCCAGCAGCTTGTTGGGGGGGGCCTACAATGAGCAGTTCTTC. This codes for CASSLLGGAYNEQFF. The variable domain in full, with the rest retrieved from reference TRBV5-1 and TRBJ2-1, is KAGVTQTPRYLIKTRGQQVTLSCSPISGHRSVSWYQQTPGQGLQFLFEYFSETQRNKGNFPGRFSGRQFSNSRSEMNVSTLELGDSALYLCASSLLGGAYNEQFFGPGTRLTVL.

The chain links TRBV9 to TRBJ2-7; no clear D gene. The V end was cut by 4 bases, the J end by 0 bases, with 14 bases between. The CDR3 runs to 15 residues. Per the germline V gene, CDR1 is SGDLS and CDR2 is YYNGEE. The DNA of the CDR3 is TGTGCCAGCAGCCTTGAGGAGAGGAGCTCCTACGAGCAGTACTTC. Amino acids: CASSLEERSSYEQYF.

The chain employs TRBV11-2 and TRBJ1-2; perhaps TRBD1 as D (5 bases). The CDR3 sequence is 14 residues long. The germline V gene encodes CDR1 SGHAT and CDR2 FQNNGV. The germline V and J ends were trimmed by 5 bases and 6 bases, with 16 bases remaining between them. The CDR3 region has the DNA TGTGCCAGCAGCCTAAAGGTGGAGGGACATGGCTACACCTTC. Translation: CASSLKVEGHGYTF. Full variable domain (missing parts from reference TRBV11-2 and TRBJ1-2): EAGVAQSPRYKIIEKRQSVAFWCNPISGHATLYWYQQILGQGPKLLIQFQNNGVVDDSQLPKDRFSAERLKGVDSTLKIQPAKLEDSAVYLCASSLKVEGHGYTFGSGTRLTVV.

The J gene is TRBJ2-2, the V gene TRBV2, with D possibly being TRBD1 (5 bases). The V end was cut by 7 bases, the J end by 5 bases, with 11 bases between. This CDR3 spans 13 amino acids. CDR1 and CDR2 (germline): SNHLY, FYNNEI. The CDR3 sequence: CASKDRQTGELFF. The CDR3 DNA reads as TGTGCCAGCAAAGACAGACAAACCGGGGAGCTGTTTTTT.

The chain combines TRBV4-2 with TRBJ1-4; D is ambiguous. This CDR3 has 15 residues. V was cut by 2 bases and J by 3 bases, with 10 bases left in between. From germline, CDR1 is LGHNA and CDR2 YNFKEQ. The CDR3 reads CASSQLLQSNEKLFF. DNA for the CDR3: TGTGCCAGCAGCCAACTTCTACAGTCTAATGAAAAACTGTTTTTT.

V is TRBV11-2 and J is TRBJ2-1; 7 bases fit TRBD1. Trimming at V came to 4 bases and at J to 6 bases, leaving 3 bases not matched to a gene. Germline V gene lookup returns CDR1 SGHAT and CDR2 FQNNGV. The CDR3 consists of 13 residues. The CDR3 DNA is TGTGCCAGCAGCTGGGGACAGTTCAATGAGCAGTTCTTC. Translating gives CASSWGQFNEQFF.